The 16 T cell receptor beta chains listed next were all sequenced from one sample in a study of cytomegalovirus exposure and HLA in healthy donors. The PCR employed 60 Vbeta primers together with 13 Jbeta primers. Profiled with immunoSEQ multiplex PCR; TCRdb holds only in-frame clones, not every one. The sample shows some 150,000 clones, approximately 80% of them seen only once. The sequencing sample was made of PBMCs. All receptors come from a boy younger than 10 in good health and CMV-seronegative.

Remarks on this clone: An end of the junction does not agree with germline; a read error may underlie this. This chain links TRBV2 with TRBJ2-1; 7 positions match TRBD2. CDR3 length: 15 amino acids. The germline V gene encodes CDR1 SNHLY and CDR2 FYNNEI. The CDR3 loop is CAKQITSAAYDEQFF. The CDR3 bases are TGTGCCAAACAAATAACTAGCGCGGCCTACGATGAGCAGTTCTTC. The whole variable domain, remainder taken from reference TRBV2 and TRBJ2-1, is EPEVTQTPSHQVTQMGQEVILRCVPISNHLYFYWYRQILGQKVEFLVSFYNNEISEKSEIFDDQFSVERPDGSNFTLKIRSTKLEDSAMYFCAKQITSAAYDEQFFGPGTRLTVL.

A remark on this clone: The germline gene is not matched at one end of the junction; a read error may be the cause. J is TRBJ1-4 and V is TRBV5-6, with D possibly matching TRBD1 (5 bases). This CDR3 spans 12 amino acids. Germline V CDR1 and CDR2: SGHDT, YYEEEE. In DNA form, the CDR3 reads TGTGCCAGCAGCTTGCTCCAGGGCAGGAGCATTTTT. It codes for CASSLLQGRSIF.

The chain couples TRBV7-9 to TRBJ2-1; 10 bases fit TRBD2. The junction had 8 bases not matched to a gene; V was cut back by 2 bases and J by 4 bases. Germline lookup yields CDR1 SEHNR and CDR2 FQNEAQ (reference sequence). The CDR3 loop spans 17 amino acids. Written as DNA, the CDR3 is TGTGCCAGCAGCTTATCGACTAGCGGGCGATTTTACAATGAGCAGTTCTTC. Translation: CASSLSTSGRFYNEQFF.

The rearrangement joins TRBV7-9 to TRBJ2-1, with D uncertain. CDR1 is SEHNR and CDR2 is FQNEAQ in the germline V gene (reference sequence). There are 12 residues in the CDR3. Trimming took off 1 base at V and 7 bases at J, with 5 bases between the two ends. In DNA, the CDR3 is TGTGCCAGCAGCTTAGGTTCGAATGAGCAGTTCTTC. This gives the protein CASSLGSNEQFF.

The chain recombines TRBV18 with TRBJ2-1; 12 bases line up with TRBD1. V trimming: 6 bases; J trimming: 5 bases; junction bases outside the gene matches: 5. Germline V lookup: CDR1 KGHSH, CDR2 LQKENI. CDR3 size: 15 residues. DNA of the CDR3: TGTGCCAGCTCGCGGGACAGGGGGCGCAACAATGAGCAGTTCTTC. Its translation: CASSRDRGRNNEQFF.

This chain joins TRBV11-3 and TRBJ2-1; 12 bases map to TRBD2. With 1 base clipped from V and 7 bases from J, the junction kept 5 bases outside the gene matches. The V gene's germline CDR1 is SGHNT and CDR2 YENEEA. The CDR3 contains 16 residues. CDR3 amino acids: CASSLVPSGRVNEQFF. The CDR3 bases are TGTGCCAGCAGCTTAGTCCCTAGCGGGAGGGTAAATGAGCAGTTCTTC.

Concerning this clone itself: A junction boundary mismatches the germline segment, possibly from a read error. The rearrangement uses TRBV27 and TRBJ1-4; 10 positions agree with TRBD1. Germline CDR1 and CDR2: MNHEY and SMNVEV (reference sequence). There are 15 residues in the CDR3. Here the CDR3 reads CASSFGTGVREKLFF. In DNA, the CDR3 is TGTGCCAGTAGTTTTGGGACAGGGGTTCGTGAAAAACTGTTTTTT.

The V gene is TRBV5-4, the J gene TRBJ1-5; D perhaps matches TRBD1 (5 bases). The CDR3 spans 14 residues. With 3 bases removed from V and 1 base from J, the gap between germline ends came to 8 bases. Germline V CDR1 and CDR2: SGHNT, YYREEE (reference sequence). CDR3 protein: CASSSQGSNQPQHF. DNA of the CDR3: TGTGCCAGCAGCTCCCAGGGCAGCAATCAGCCCCAGCATTTT. The full variable domain, its missing parts supplied by reference TRBV5-4 and TRBJ1-5, is ETGVTQSPTHLIKTRGQQVTLRCSSQSGHNTVSWYQQALGQGPQFIFQYYREEENGRGNFPPRFSGLQFPNYSSELNVNALELDDSALYLCASSSQGSNQPQHFGDGTRLSIL.

This chain uses TRBV30 with TRBJ1-3; unclear D gene. V was shortened by 3 bases and J by 0 bases, with 6 bases between the two germline ends. The CDR3 consists of 13 residues. The germline V gene has CDR1 GTSNPN and CDR2 SVGIG (reference sequence). Written as DNA, the CDR3 is TGTGCCTGGAGCGGGAGCTCTGGAAACACCATATATTTT. It specifies CAWSGSSGNTIYF.

The DNA for the CDR3 is TGTGCCAGCAGCGGACAGGGTCGGCAAGAGACCCAGTACTTC. Encoded protein: CASSGQGRQETQYF. This rearrangement joins TRBV5-6 to TRBJ2-5; TRBD1 matches at 8 bases. The CDR3 has 14 residues. Trimming at V came to 4 bases and at J to 2 bases, leaving 4 bases not matched to a gene. Germline V gene sequence: CDR1 SGHDT, CDR2 YYEEEE. Together with reference TRBV5-6 and TRBJ2-5, the CDR3 gives the full variable domain: DAGVTQSPTHLIKTRGQQVTLRCSPKSGHDTVSWYQQALGQGPQFIFQYYEEEERQRGNFPDRFSGHQFPNYSSELNVNALLLGDSALYLCASSGQGRQETQYFGPGTRLLVL.

The chain has TRBV7-9 and TRBJ2-5; the match to TRBD2 covers 11 bases. The CDR3 extends over 16 amino acids. Germline V gene sequence: CDR1 SEHNR, CDR2 FQNEAQ (reference sequence). Trimming took 5 bases from V and 2 from J; bases not matched to a gene: 7. The CDR3 nucleotides read TGTGCCAGCAGCCCGATAGCGGGGGGGAGACAAGAGACCCAGTACTTC. Protein product: CASSPIAGGRQETQYF. The full variable domain, in which reference TRBV7-9 and TRBJ2-5 provide the parts outside the CDR3, is DTGVSQNPRHKITKRGQNVTFRCDPISEHNRLYWYRQTLGQGPEFLTYFQNEAQLEKSRLLSDRFSAERPKGSFSTLEIQRTEQGDSAMYLCASSPIAGGRQETQYFGPGTRLLVL.

In nucleotides, the CDR3 is TGCGCCAGCAGCCAAGAATCGGGGTATACTAGCACAGATACGCAGTATTTT. Protein: CASSQESGYTSTDTQYF. The rearrangement links TRBV4-1 to TRBJ2-3; D perhaps matches TRBD2 (5 bases). Germline CDR1 is MGHRA and CDR2 is YSYEKL. The V gene lost 0 bases and the J gene lost 0 bases, with 13 bases spanning the gap. The CDR3 loop spans 17 amino acids.

This clone is a singleton in its sample. The chain combines TRBV6-1 with TRBJ1-4, with TRBD1 matching 9 bases. CDR3 length: 17 residues. Germline CDR1 and CDR2: MNHNS and SASEGT. V shed 5 bases, J shed 7 bases, and the junction held 14 bases outside the gene matches. CDR3 sequence: CASSKDPQGASVEKLFF. Here the CDR3 DNA reads TGTGCCAGCAGTAAAGATCCACAGGGGGCTAGTGTTGAAAAACTGTTTTTT.

J is TRBJ1-4 and V is TRBV27; 10 positions match TRBD1. From germline, CDR1 is MNHEY and CDR2 SMNVEV (reference sequence). The junction had 17 bases not matched to a gene; V was cut back by 1 base and J by 6 bases. The CDR3 is 20 residues long. The CDR3 loop is CASSLFPPGQGITLDEKLFF. CDR3 nucleotides: TGTGCCAGCAGTTTATTCCCTCCGGGACAGGGGATAACGCTGGATGAAAAACTGTTTTTT.

This chain uses TRBV28 with TRBJ2-6; 7 bases are shared with TRBD1. CDR3 length equals 16 residues. The germline gives CDR1 MDHEN, CDR2 SYDVKM. J lost 2 bases, V lost 5 bases, and 6 bases had no gene match. DNA for the CDR3: TGTGCCAGCAGTATAACCACAGGGGCTGGGGCCAACGTCCTGACTTTC. Its protein is CASSITTGAGANVLTF. Complete variable domain (other parts from reference TRBV28 and TRBJ2-6): DVKVTQSSRYLVKRTGEKVFLECVQDMDHENMFWYRQDPGLGLRLIYFSYDVKMKEKGDIPEGYSVSREKKERFSLILESASTNQTSMYLCASSITTGAGANVLTFGAGSRLTVL.

The rearrangement uses TRBV5-4 and TRBJ2-4, with D hard to call. The length of the CDR3 is 17 residues. Trimming cost V 1 base and J 1 base, with 15 bases left between them. The germline CDR1 and CDR2 sequences are SGHNT and YYREEE (reference sequence). The CDR3 coding sequence is TGTGCCAGCAGCTTGTATCCTGGTAACATTGCCAAAAACATTCAGTACTTC. Amino acid sequence: CASSLYPGNIAKNIQYF.